This TCR beta chain originates from a study of blood T cell repertoires in COVID-19. As processed by the authors: Reference gene primer amplification gave nucleated cell count estimates. Measured with immunoSEQ multiplex PCR; TCRdb has only the in-frame clones, and not every one. The V and J calls and clone size come from that table; D and trimming were worked out from the DNA. Among 150,000 or so clones listed, around 79% were seen once. Worth noting for this clone: The same CDR3 arises from other DNA sequences in this sample as well.

The source material was peripheral blood. This clonotype was sampled from a man older than 75 with acute or convalescent COVID-19.

This CDR3 reads CASRQGSGNTIYF. CDR3 sequence (DNA): TGTGCCAGCAGACAGGGCTCTGGAAACACCATATATTTT. The J gene is TRBJ1-3, the V gene TRBV2; D might be TRBD1 (6 bases). This CDR3 comprises 13 residues. Trimming removed 6 bases at V and 0 bases at J, with 6 bases between. CDR1 and CDR2 (germline): SNHLY, FYNNEI. Based on the CDR3 plus reference TRBV2 and TRBJ1-3, the full variable domain is EPEVTQTPSHQVTQMGQEVILRCVPISNHLYFYWYRQILGQKVEFLVSFYNNEISEKSEIFDDQFSVERPDGSNFTLKIRSTKLEDSAMYFCASRQGSGNTIYFGEGSWLTVV.